This T cell receptor beta chain was recorded in a study of PD-1 blockade in classical Hodgkin lymphoma. Overall study results and limits: Those starting nivolumab under 1 year post-ASCT were excluded. Healthy donors were reported to have higher baseline TCR diversity than newly diagnosed patients.

Worth noting for this clone: Its antigen is not known.

Every patient experienced relapse after autologous stem cell transplantation, and brentuximab vedotin exposure varied. This CDR3 has 15 amino acids. J lost 6 bases, V lost 7 bases, and 8 bases had no gene match. Germline V gives CDR1 MNHEY, CDR2 SVGAGI. Produced via immunoSEQ multiplex PCR; TCRdb's table is partial and in-frame only. Found here are roughly 40,000 clones, 88% of them singletons; the top ten hold roughly 9.1%. J is TRBJ2-2 and V is TRBV6-5; 10 bases line up with TRBD2. The clonotype was recovered from a human donor with classical Hodgkin lymphoma. Sequences were derived from peripheral blood mononuclear cells (PBMCs), sampled at baseline. CDR3 in amino acids: CASKSSGGLAGELFF. The CDR3 DNA reads as TGTGCCAGCAAGTCTAGCGGGGGACTCGCCGGGGAGCTGTTTTTT.